The 21 T cell receptor beta chains below were found in one sample sequenced in a study of identical twins (TCRdb year 2016). To prepare the library, 5' RACE was applied. The instrument given in TCRdb is Illumina HiSeq 2000. TCRdb took the public reads, trimmed them with fastp at Q25, ran MiXCR for clone calling and kept in-frame beta chains. Every CDR3 protein is listed once, alongside the most common genes and DNA of its rows. This sample holds roughly 690,000 distinct CDR3 sequences; roughly 6% were observed only once. 1.5% to 2% of the sample lies in the top ten. Sequencing input: naive T cells sorted from blood. The cell subset or site label corresponds to: cells isolated with a human naive T-cell isolation kit. Source of these receptors: a man in his late teens or twenties in good health.

At least ten counts were recorded for this clonotype. V usage is TRBV10-3 and J usage is TRBJ2-5; TRBD2 matches 12 bases. V was clipped by 2 bases and J by 5 bases; unmatched bases: 3. The CDR3 is 15 amino acids. The germline V gene encodes CDR1 ENHRY and CDR2 SYGVKD. As DNA, the CDR3 is TGTGCCATCAGTGAGGGACTAGCGGGAAGGGAGACCCAGTACTTC. This sequence encodes CAISEGLAGRETQYF.

Ten or more counts support this clonotype. The V and J genes are TRBV20-1 and TRBJ2-3; 9 bases are a match to TRBD2. Trimming took 6 bases from V and 4 from J; bases not matched to a gene: 8. This CDR3 comprises 14 residues. Germline V gene sequence: CDR1 DFQATT, CDR2 SNEGSKA (reference sequence). The DNA for the CDR3 is TGCAGTGCCAGGAGCGGGAGGATCCCAGATACGCAGTATTTT. It encodes CSARSGRIPDTQYF.

This clonotype was counted ten times or more. This chain joins TRBV12-3 or TRBV12-4 and TRBJ2-3, with D uncertain. The CDR3 has 11 residues. V was trimmed by 3 bases and J by 6 bases, leaving 4 bases between them. In nucleotides, the CDR3 is TGTGCCAGCAGTTTTCACGATACGCAGTATTTT. Translated, it gives CASSFHDTQYF.

This clonotype was found a few times. CDR3 in amino acids: CASSRISEPPSEQYF. CDR3 nucleotides: TGTGCCAGCAGCCGAATTAGCGAGCCCCCCTCCGAGCAGTACTTC. This chain connects TRBV4-2 to TRBJ2-7; D might be TRBD2 (5 bases). CDR1 and CDR2 (germline): LGHNA, YNFKEQ. CDR3 length: 15 residues. V dropped 4 bases and J dropped 6 bases, with 19 bases sitting between them.

The rearrangement joins TRBV20-1 to TRBJ1-2; TRBD1 might be the D (6 bases). The CDR3 consists of 12 residues. V was shortened by 7 bases and J by 4 bases, with 13 bases between the two germline ends. Per the germline V gene, CDR1 is DFQATT and CDR2 is SNEGSKA (reference sequence). The CDR3 loop is CSGRDTFYGYTF. Written as DNA, the CDR3 is TGCAGTGGCCGGGACACCTTCTATGGCTACACCTTC.

This clonotype showed up many times. The V gene is TRBV27, the J gene TRBJ2-5; D ambiguous. The V and J ends lost 4 bases and 3 bases respectively, with 9 bases between them. This CDR3 region has 13 residues. In germline, CDR1 is MNHEY, CDR2 SMNVEV (reference sequence). The CDR3 DNA sequence: TGTGCCAGCAGTTATAACAGCAAAGAGACCCAGTACTTC. Protein sequence: CASSYNSKETQYF.

This clonotype appeared many times. V is TRBV10-3 and J is TRBJ1-5; possible D gene TRBD1, 6 bases. Germline CDR1 is ENHRY and CDR2 is SYGVKD. The CDR3 sequence is 15 residues long. V lost 4 bases and J 2 bases, leaving 12 bases between the germline ends. The CDR3, as DNA: TGTGCCATCAGTGCCGGGGGCGTTGGCAATCAGCCCCAGCATTTT. Protein: CAISAGGVGNQPQHF.

Details on this clonotype: This may arise from a read error, as a much more abundant clone is one base away. CDR3 bases: TGCAGTGCTTGGACTAGCGGGAGCCAACACAATGAGCAGTGCTTC. Protein: CSAWTSGSQHNEQCF. V and J are TRBV20-1 and TRBJ2-1; 13 positions match TRBD2. CDR3 size: 15 residues. CDR1 is DFQATT, CDR2 SNEGSKA, per germline (reference sequence).

A single count supports this clonotype. It may be a read error: a sequence one base away is much more abundant. The chain carries TRBV10-3 and TRBJ2-3, with D hard to call. CDR3 size: 11 residues. The germline V gene encodes CDR1 ENHRY and CDR2 SYGVKD. V lost 5 bases to trimming and J lost 3 bases, with 3 bases between them. DNA of the CDR3: TGTGCCATCAGTCAGACAGATACGCAGTATTTT. Its translation: CAISQTDTQYF.

This clonotype was detected many times. V and J are TRBV4-3 and TRBJ2-4; perhaps TRBD2 as D (6 bases). V lost 0 bases and J 2 bases, leaving 17 bases between the germline ends. The CDR3 is 18 amino acids. The germline V gene encodes CDR1 LGHNA and CDR2 YSLEER. This CDR3 is CASSQEGGGGGTKNIQYF. CDR3 DNA sequence: TGCGCCAGCAGCCAAGAAGGAGGTGGGGGAGGAACCAAAAACATTCAGTACTTC.

The table lists this clonotype with many counts. The chain is built from TRBV5-1 and TRBJ2-3, with no clear D. Trimming left V 4 bases short and J 3 bases short, with 9 bases between. The germline V gene has CDR1 SGHRS and CDR2 YFSETQ. CDR3 length: 13 residues. The CDR3 loop is CASSNEGTDTQYF. The CDR3 DNA follows: TGCGCCAGCAGCAACGAAGGGACAGATACGCAGTATTTT.

V gene TRBV12-3 or TRBV12-4 combines with J gene TRBJ2-3; D ambiguous. This CDR3 spans 13 amino acids. V was pared by 6 bases and J by 2 bases, with 9 bases between. The CDR3 region has the DNA TGTGCCAGCAGACGTGGGGACACAGATACGCAGTATTTT. Encoded protein: CASRRGDTDTQYF.

The CDR3 sequence: CSVELGEQFF. CDR3 DNA: TGCAGCGTTGAATTGGGTGAGCAGTTCTTC. This rearrangement joins TRBV29-1 to TRBJ2-1, with D unclear. The CDR3 sequence is 10 residues long. Trimming left V 2 bases short and J 9 bases short, with 5 bases between. CDR1 is SQVTM, CDR2 ANQGSEA, per germline.

This clonotype was recorded at least ten times. The rearrangement uses TRBV12-3 or TRBV12-4 and TRBJ1-5; no definite D call. The CDR3 covers 16 residues. The V end lost 7 bases, the J end lost 7 bases, and 23 bases lay between the germline ends. The CDR3 region has the DNA TGTGCCAGCACGATCGGCGACCGAGTAGTCGGACAGCCCCAGCATTTT. It codes for CASTIGDRVVGQPQHF.

In its sample, this clonotype was seen many times. The J gene is TRBJ2-2, the V gene TRBV12-3 or TRBV12-4; 8 positions match TRBD2. The CDR3 extends over 14 amino acids. Trimming at V came to 5 bases and at J to 6 bases, leaving 5 bases not matched to a gene. The DNA for the CDR3 is TGTGCCAGCAGTAAGCGGGAGAGGTCCGGGGAGCTGTTTTTT. Translation gives CASSKRERSGELFF.

This clonotype has just a few counts. The chain carries TRBV27 and TRBJ2-3; D is possibly TRBD2 (6 bases). CDR3 size: 12 residues. Germline CDR1 is MNHEY and CDR2 is SMNVEV (reference sequence). V was cut by 4 bases and J by 8 bases, with 10 bases left in between. CDR3 sequence: CASSSTGLTQYF. As DNA, the CDR3 is TGTGCCAGCAGTTCTACGGGACTTACGCAGTATTTT.

This clonotype has just a few counts. The chain's CDR3 is CASSPYRETTEAFF. Written as DNA, the CDR3 is TGTGCCAGCAGCCCTTACAGGGAAACCACTGAAGCTTTCTTT. The genes are TRBV7-2 and TRBJ1-1; TRBD1 is a possible D gene (6 bases). Trimming pared 5 bases from V and 4 bases from J, leaving 14 bases between. The CDR3 has 14 residues. Germline V gene sequence: CDR1 SGHTA, CDR2 FQGNSA. Full variable domain (missing parts from reference TRBV7-2 and TRBJ1-1): GAGVSQSPSNKVTEKGKDVELRCDPISGHTALYWYRQSLGQGLEFLIYFQGNSAPDKSGLPSDRFSAERTGGSVSTLTIQRTQQEDSAVYLCASSPYRETTEAFFGQGTRLTVV.

This chain connects TRBV10-3 to TRBJ2-7; TRBD2 matches 9 bases. This CDR3 contains 15 residues. Germline V gives CDR1 ENHRY, CDR2 SYGVKD. With 10 bases clipped from V and 5 bases from J, the junction kept 15 bases outside the gene matches. In DNA, the CDR3 is TGTGCCACCCTGGATAGCGGGAGAATTAGGGACGAGCAGTACTTC. This gives the protein CATLDSGRIRDEQYF.

In its sample, this clonotype was seen many times. V gene TRBV29-1 combines with J gene TRBJ1-5; TRBD1 agrees at 7 bases. V dropped 6 bases and J dropped 0; count of bases not matched to a gene: 8. CDR1 and CDR2 from the germline V gene are SQVTM and ANQGSEA. The CDR3 has 15 amino acids. The CDR3: CSVRTGFNSNQPQHF. The DNA of the CDR3 is TGCAGCGTGAGGACAGGTTTTAATAGCAATCAGCCCCAGCATTTT.

This clonotype was recorded many times. V usage is TRBV29-1 and J usage is TRBJ2-3; 10 nucleotides align to TRBD2. CDR1 SQVTM and CDR2 ANQGSEA come from the germline V gene. After removal of 2 bases from V and 4 bases from J, the junction contained 6 bases not matched to a gene. The CDR3 runs 15 residues. The CDR3 DNA reads TGCAGCGTTGAACCGTCTAGCGGGAGCCCAGATACGCAGTATTTT. This sequence encodes CSVEPSSGSPDTQYF.

This clonotype was picked up a small number of times. The chain joins TRBV10-3 to TRBJ2-2; D is undetermined. The CDR3 spans 14 residues. Trimming took off 8 bases at V and 0 bases at J, with 10 bases between the two ends. Germline-derived CDR1 and CDR2 are ENHRY and SYGVKD. The CDR3 reads CAIASFANTGELFF. The CDR3 coding sequence is TGTGCCATCGCTTCCTTCGCGAACACCGGGGAGCTGTTTTTT.